This record covers a single T cell receptor beta chain. In the authors' methods: The authors estimated nucleated cell counts from reference gene primer amplification. Sequenced by immunoSEQ multiplex PCR; TCRdb stores in-frame clones only, minus some. The DNA was the basis for D and trimming; V, J and clone size are from that table. Of roughly 280,000 clones detected, 75% to 90% appear once; the ten largest clones hold roughly 9.6%. The source of the sample is a study of blood T cell repertoires in COVID-19. Study-wide background: Some COVID-19 samples were acute and others convalescent; all came from the United States, Italy and Spain. T cells, B-cell-depleted T cells, or PBMCs supplied cDNA or gDNA.

In germline, CDR1 is SQVTM, CDR2 ANQGSEA. V lost 7 bases to trimming and J lost 1 base; unmatched junction nucleotides: 8. This CDR3 has 14 amino acids. This sequence was found in a woman aged 65 to 85 with acute or convalescent COVID-19. The genes are TRBV29-1 and TRBJ1-1; TRBD1 agrees at 8 bases. Material: peripheral blood. The CDR3: CSARNRGANTEAFF. The CDR3 DNA follows: TGCAGCGCAAGGAACAGGGGGGCGAACACTGAAGCTTTCTTT. Full variable domain (rest looked up from reference TRBV29-1 and TRBJ1-1): SAVISQKPSRDICQRGTSLTIQCQVDSQVTMMFWYRQQPGQSLTLIATANQGSEATYESGFVIDKFPISRPNLTFSTLTVSNMSPEDSSIYLCSARNRGANTEAFFGQGTRLTVV.